A selection of T cell receptor beta chains follows, all from one sample in a study of CD8 T cells in ankylosing spondylitis. MiXCR, applied by TCRdb to the 5' RACE reads, yields one record per CDR3 protein. The table lists 200,000 or so distinct CDR3 sequences, around 13% of them singletons. The source material was blood, either unsorted or a sorted T cell fraction (not recorded which). These receptors were collected from a female donor with ankylosing spondylitis or in good health (not recorded which). CDR3s include the opening cysteine and the closing phenylalanine or tryptophan. D genes are given only for firm matches. Size is omitted from some rows. Given values are once, few, many or a class for expanded clones.

j_call v_call clone_size d_call cdr3_aa cdr3_nt
TRBJ2-7 TRBV6-5 many - CASSYSSSYEQYF TGTGCCAGCAGTTACTCGAGCTCCTACGAGCAGTACTTC
TRBJ2-1 TRBV12-3/TRBV12-4 few TRBD2 CASRPLLAGAVNEQFF TGTGCCAGCAGACCACTACTAGCGGGAGCTGTGAATGAGCAGTTCTTC
TRBJ2-3 TRBV20-1 - - CSARPYIPSVPGADTQYF TGCAGTGCTAGACCCTACATCCCTAGCGTCCCCGGGGCGGATACGCAGTATTTT
TRBJ1-4 TRBV10-3 few - CAISESRPPASEKLFF TGTGCCATCAGTGAGTCGCGGCCCCCGGCGAGTGAAAAACTGTTTTTT
TRBJ1-4 TRBV5-6 - - CASGPAGRGEKLFF TGTGCCAGCGGCCCGGCAGGGCGCGGTGAAAAACTGTTTTTT
TRBJ2-3 TRBV20-1 - - CSITDPRLAGTDTQYF TGCTCTATCACCGACCCCCGGCTAGCTGGCACAGATACGCAGTATTTT
TRBJ2-1 TRBV11-1 many TRBD2 CAGGSRTSGPLENEQFF TGTGCCGGAGGGAGTAGGACTAGCGGCCCGTTGGAGAATGAGCAGTTCTTC
TRBJ2-5 TRBV6-1 - - CASSTRRLEWETQYF TGTGCCAGCAGTACGAGGCGCCTCGAATGGGAGACCCAGTACTTC
TRBJ1-1 TRBV20-1 - TRBD1 CSARGDRVNTEAFF TGCAGTGCTAGAGGAGACAGGGTCAACACTGAAGCTTTCTTT
TRBJ2-1 TRBV6-5 many TRBD1 CASSYGTGVTNEQFF TGTGCCAGCAGTTACGGGACAGGGGTTACCAATGAGCAGTTCTTC
TRBJ1-2 TRBV5-1 many TRBD1 CASSLGNRGTHGYTF TGCGCCAGCTCCCTCGGGAACAGGGGAACTCATGGCTACACCTTC
TRBJ1-4 TRBV7-2 many - CASNFWGATNEKLFF TGTGCCAGCAACTTTTGGGGGGCAACTAATGAAAAACTGTTTTTT
TRBJ2-3 TRBV11-2 many - CASSPPSDTQYF TGTGCCAGCAGTCCCCCCTCAGATACGCAGTATTTT
TRBJ2-5 TRBV11-3 many - CASNEAGGETQYF TGTGCCAGCAATGAAGCTGGTGGAGAGACCCAGTACTTC
TRBJ2-7 TRBV28 few TRBD2 CASSSSSGLLYEQYF TGTGCCAGCAGTTCATCTAGCGGACTCCTCTACGAGCAGTACTTC
TRBJ2-7 TRBV20-1 - - CSATRTASYEQYF TGCAGTGCTACCCGGACTGCCTCCTACGAGCAGTACTTC
TRBJ1-5 TRBV7-9 few - CASSGRDGNQPQHF TGTGCCAGCAGCGGCCGGGACGGTAATCAGCCCCAGCATTTT
TRBJ2-1 TRBV5-1 - - CASSLGGGKANEQFF TGCGCCAGCAGCTTGGGGGGCGGGAAGGCCAATGAGCAGTTCTTC
TRBJ2-1 TRBV9 - TRBD2 CTSSVVPGLAGDEQFF TGTACCAGCAGCGTAGTGCCGGGACTAGCGGGAGACGAGCAGTTCTTC
TRBJ2-1 TRBV6-5 few TRBD2 CASSYSDSGGDNEQFF TGTGCCAGCAGTTACTCGGATAGCGGGGGAGACAATGAGCAGTTCTTC
TRBJ2-3 TRBV6-2/TRBV6-3 few - CASSMTETDTQYF TGTGCCAGCAGTATGACCGAAACAGATACGCAGTATTTT
TRBJ1-1 TRBV20-1 - - CSAVPPPGYTEAFF TGCAGTGCCGTGCCCCCCCCAGGGTACACTGAAGCTTTCTTT
TRBJ1-5 TRBV5-5 many - CASSLGGDSNQPQHF TGTGCCAGCAGCTTGGGCGGAGATAGCAATCAGCCCCAGCATTTT
TRBJ1-5 TRBV24-1 many TRBD1 CATSDSGQVFNQPQHF TGTGCCACCAGTGACTCGGGACAGGTTTTCAATCAGCCCCAGCATTTT
TRBJ2-7 TRBV7-2 few - CASSLRYDAGEQYF TGTGCCAGCAGCTTACGATACGACGCGGGCGAGCAGTACTTC
TRBJ2-2 TRBV7-2 many - CASTRGAGTNTGELFF TGTGCCAGCACTCGAGGGGCGGGCACGAACACCGGGGAGCTGTTTTTT
TRBJ2-1 TRBV6-2/TRBV6-3 many TRBD2 CATIAGGLYNEQFF TGTGCTACTATAGCGGGAGGGCTCTACAATGAGCAGTTCTTC
TRBJ2-5 TRBV20-1 - TRBD2 CSASLAGQTLETQYF TGCAGTGCTAGCTTAGCGGGACAAACACTAGAGACCCAGTACTTC
TRBJ2-7 TRBV6-2/TRBV6-3 few - CASNLHASGPYEQYF TGTGCCAGCAACCTACATGCCAGCGGCCCCTACGAGCAGTACTTC
TRBJ1-2 TRBV4-1 many TRBD1 CASSQDRQGAQNYGYTF TGCGCCAGCAGCCAAGATCGTCAGGGGGCGCAGAACTATGGCTACACCTTC
TRBJ2-2 TRBV6-4 few - CASSDGDTGELFF TGTGCCAGCAGTGATGGGGACACCGGGGAGCTGTTTTTT
TRBJ2-1 TRBV20-1 - - CCARDGRGRLVWNEQFF TGCTGTGCTAGAGATGGGAGGGGGAGATTGGTTTGGAATGAGCAGTTCTTC
TRBJ2-3 TRBV20-1 many - CSARDWSPTADTQYF TGCAGTGCTAGAGATTGGAGCCCGACAGCAGATACGCAGTATTTT